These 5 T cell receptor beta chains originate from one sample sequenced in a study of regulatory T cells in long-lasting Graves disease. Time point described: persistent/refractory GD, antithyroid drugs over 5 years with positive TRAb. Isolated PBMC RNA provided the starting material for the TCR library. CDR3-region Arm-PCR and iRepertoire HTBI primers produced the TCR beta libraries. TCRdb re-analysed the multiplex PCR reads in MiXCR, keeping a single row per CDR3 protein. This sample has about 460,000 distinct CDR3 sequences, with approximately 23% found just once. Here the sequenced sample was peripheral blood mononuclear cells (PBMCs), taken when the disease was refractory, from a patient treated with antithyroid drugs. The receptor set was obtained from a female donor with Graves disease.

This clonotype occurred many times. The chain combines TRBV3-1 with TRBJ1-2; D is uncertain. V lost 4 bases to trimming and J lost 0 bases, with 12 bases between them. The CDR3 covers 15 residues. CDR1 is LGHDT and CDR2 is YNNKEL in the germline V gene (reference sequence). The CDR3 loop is CASSRGLPANYGYTF. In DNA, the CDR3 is TGTGCCAGCAGCCGAGGACTGCCAGCTAACTATGGCTACACCTTC.

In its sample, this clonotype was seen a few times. CDR3 residues: CASRAPGAVNSPLHF. As DNA, the CDR3 is TGTGCCAGCAGGGCACCGGGTGCAGTTAATTCACCCCTCCACTTT. The chain couples TRBV7-2 to TRBJ1-6; no firm D call. Germline V gene data show CDR1 as SGHTA and CDR2 as FQGNSA. V was cut by 6 bases and J by 6 bases, with 15 bases left in between. This CDR3 has 15 amino acids.

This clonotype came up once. Written as DNA, the CDR3 is TGTGCCAGCAGCTCTCGGGTCCACTACGAGCAGTACTTC. This gives the protein CASSSRVHYEQYF. The rearrangement links TRBV7-9 to TRBJ2-7, with no clear D. This CDR3 contains 13 residues. The germline CDR1 and CDR2 sequences are SEHNR and FQNEAQ (reference sequence). V dropped 4 bases and J dropped 3 bases, with 10 bases sitting between them.

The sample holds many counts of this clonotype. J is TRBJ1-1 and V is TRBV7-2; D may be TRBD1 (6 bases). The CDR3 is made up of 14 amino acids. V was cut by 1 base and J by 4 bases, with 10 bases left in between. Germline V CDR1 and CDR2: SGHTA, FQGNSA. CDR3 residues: CASSLEGRGTEAFF. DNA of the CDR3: TGTGCCAGCAGCTTAGAGGGCAGGGGCACTGAAGCTTTCTTT. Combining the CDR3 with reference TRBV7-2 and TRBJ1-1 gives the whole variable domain GAGVSQSPSNKVTEKGKDVELRCDPISGHTALYWYRQSLGQGLEFLIYFQGNSAPDKSGLPSDRFSAERTGGSVSTLTIQRTQQEDSAVYLCASSLEGRGTEAFFGQGTRLTVV.

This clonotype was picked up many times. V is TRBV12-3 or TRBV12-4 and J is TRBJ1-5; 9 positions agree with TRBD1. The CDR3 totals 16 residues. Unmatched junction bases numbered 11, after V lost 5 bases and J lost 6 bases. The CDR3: CASSLDRGGGGQPQHF. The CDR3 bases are TGTGCCAGCAGTCTGGACAGGGGCGGGGGGGGTCAGCCCCAGCATTTT.